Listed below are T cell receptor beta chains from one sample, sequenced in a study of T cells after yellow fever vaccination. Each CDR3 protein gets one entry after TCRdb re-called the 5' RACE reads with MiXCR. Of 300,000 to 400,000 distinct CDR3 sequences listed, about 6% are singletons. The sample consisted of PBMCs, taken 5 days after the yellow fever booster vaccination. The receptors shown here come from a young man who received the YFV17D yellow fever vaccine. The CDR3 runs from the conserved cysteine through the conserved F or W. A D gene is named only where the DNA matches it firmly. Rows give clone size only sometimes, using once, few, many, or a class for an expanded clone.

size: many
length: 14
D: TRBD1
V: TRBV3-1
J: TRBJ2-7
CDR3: CASSQATGAYEQYF
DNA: TGTGCCAGCAGCCAAGCCACAGGGGCCTACGAGCAGTACTTC

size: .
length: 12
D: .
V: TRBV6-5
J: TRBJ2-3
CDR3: CASSYLEDTQYF
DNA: TGTGCCAGCAGTTATTTGGAAGATACGCAGTATTTT

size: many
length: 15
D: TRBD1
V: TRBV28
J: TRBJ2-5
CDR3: CASSLGDRVGETQYF
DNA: TGTGCCAGCAGTTTGGGTGACAGGGTTGGAGAGACCCAGTACTTC

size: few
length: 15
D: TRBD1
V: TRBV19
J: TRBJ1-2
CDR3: CASMGDRGFGDGYTF
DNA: TGTGCCAGTATGGGGGACAGGGGTTTTGGAGATGGCTACACCTTC

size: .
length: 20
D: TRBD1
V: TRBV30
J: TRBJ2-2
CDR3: CAWSVGRTGVYRSRTGELFF
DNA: TGTGCCTGGAGTGTAGGAAGGACAGGGGTGTATCGATCGAGGACCGGGGAGCTGTTTTTT

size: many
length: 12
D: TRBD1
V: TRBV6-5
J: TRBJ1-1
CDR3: CASRDSKHEAFF
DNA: TGTGCCAGTCGGGACAGTAAGCATGAAGCTTTCTTT

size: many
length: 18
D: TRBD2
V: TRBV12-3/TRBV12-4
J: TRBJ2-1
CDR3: CASTTGLAGGSAYNEQFF
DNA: TGTGCCAGCACCACGGGACTAGCGGGAGGATCGGCCTACAATGAGCAGTTCTTC

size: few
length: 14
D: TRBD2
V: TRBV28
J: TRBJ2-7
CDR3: CASSFSAGAYEQYF
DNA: TGTGCCAGCAGTTTTAGCGCGGGAGCCTACGAGCAGTACTTC

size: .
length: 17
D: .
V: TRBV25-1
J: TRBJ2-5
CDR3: CASSESTASRYQETQYF
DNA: TGTGCCAGCAGTGAATCCACGGCTAGTAGGTACCAAGAGACCCAGTACTTC

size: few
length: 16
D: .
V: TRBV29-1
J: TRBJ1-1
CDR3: CSVVKGEGVINTEAFF
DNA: TGCAGCGTTGTGAAGGGTGAGGGGGTGATCAACACTGAAGCTTTCTTT

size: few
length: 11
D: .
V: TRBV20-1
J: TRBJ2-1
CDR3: CSAGIGDEQFF
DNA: TGCAGTGCCGGGATTGGTGATGAGCAGTTCTTC

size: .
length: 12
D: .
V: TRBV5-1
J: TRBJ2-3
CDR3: CASSSFTDTQYF
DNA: TGCGCCAGCAGCTCTTTCACAGATACGCAGTATTTT

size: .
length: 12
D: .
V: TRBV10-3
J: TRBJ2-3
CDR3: CAIGQGPDTQYF
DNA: TGTGCCATCGGGCAGGGACCAGATACGCAGTATTTT

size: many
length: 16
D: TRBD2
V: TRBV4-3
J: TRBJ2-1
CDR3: CASSPRAAGEANEQFF
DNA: TGCGCCAGCAGCCCACGGGCAGCGGGAGAAGCCAATGAGCAGTTCTTC

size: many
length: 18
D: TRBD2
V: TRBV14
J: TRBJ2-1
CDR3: CASSYTLSGISSYNEQFF
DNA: TGTGCCAGCAGCTACACCCTTAGCGGGATCAGCTCCTACAATGAGCAGTTCTTC

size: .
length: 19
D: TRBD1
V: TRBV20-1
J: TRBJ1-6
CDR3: CCATAARDRRSSYNSPLHF
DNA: TGCTGTGCTACCGCTGCCCGGGACAGGAGGAGCTCCTATAATTCACCCCTCCACTTT

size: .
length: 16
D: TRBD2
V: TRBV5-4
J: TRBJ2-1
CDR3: CASSPPTSGPYNEQFF
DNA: TGTGCCAGCAGCCCCCCGACTAGCGGGCCTTACAATGAGCAGTTCTTC

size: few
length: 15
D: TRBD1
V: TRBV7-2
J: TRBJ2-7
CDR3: CASSFRPGQGVEQYF
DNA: TGTGCCAGCAGCTTCCGACCGGGACAGGGTGTCGAGCAGTACTTC

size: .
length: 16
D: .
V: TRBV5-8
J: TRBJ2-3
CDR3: CASSLPPGTGTDTQYF
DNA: TGTGCCAGCAGCCTTCCCCCAGGGACCGGCACAGATACGCAGTATTTT

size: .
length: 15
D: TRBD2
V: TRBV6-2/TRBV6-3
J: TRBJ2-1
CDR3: CASSVLAGNYNEQFF
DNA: TGTGCCAGCAGTGTACTAGCGGGGAATTACAATGAGCAGTTCTTC

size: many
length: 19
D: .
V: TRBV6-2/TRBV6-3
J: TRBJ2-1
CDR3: CASSYSGPGRVGAFNEQFF
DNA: TGTGCCAGCAGTTACTCGGGGCCGGGGCGGGTTGGAGCCTTCAATGAGCAGTTCTTC

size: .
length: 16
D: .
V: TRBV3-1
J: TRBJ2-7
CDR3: CASSQGPAESSYEQYF
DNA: TGTGCCAGCAGCCAAGGGCCAGCGGAAAGCTCCTACGAGCAGTACTTC

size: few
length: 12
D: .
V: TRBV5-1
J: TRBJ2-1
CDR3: CASFARNNEQFF
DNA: TGCGCCAGTTTTGCGAGGAACAATGAGCAGTTCTTC